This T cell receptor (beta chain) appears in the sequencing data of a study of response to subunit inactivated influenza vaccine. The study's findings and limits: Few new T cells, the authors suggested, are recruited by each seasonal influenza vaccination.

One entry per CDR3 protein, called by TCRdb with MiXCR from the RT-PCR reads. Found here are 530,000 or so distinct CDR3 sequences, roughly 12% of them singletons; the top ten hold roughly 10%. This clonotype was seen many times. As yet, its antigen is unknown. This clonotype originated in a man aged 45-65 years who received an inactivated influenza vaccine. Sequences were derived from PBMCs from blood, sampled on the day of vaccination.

The CDR3 DNA follows: TGTGCCAGCAGTCCCGGCCTAGCGCCTAATGAGCAGTTCTTC. Its protein product is CASSPGLAPNEQFF. The gene calls are TRBV12-3 or TRBV12-4 and TRBJ2-1, with D possibly TRBD2 on 6 matching bases. Trimming took 5 bases from V and 7 from J, leaving 15 bases between them. This CDR3 contains 14 residues.